The entry below describes one T cell receptor (beta chain). Its antigen is unknown. The junction and the germline gene differ at one end; a read error may be behind it. This entry is derived from a study of identical twins. The study's findings and limits: Out-of-frame sharing of TCR alpha in monozygotic twins was underestimated by models. The conclusions drew on cross-sectional statistical analysis instead of tracking the same donors.

TCRdb independently ran MiXCR on the 5' RACE reads; one entry per CDR3 protein. The table includes 1.5 million or so distinct CDR3 sequences, under 35% detected once. The TCR was taken from a newborn girl in good health. Sequencing used cord blood.

The CDR3 nucleotides are TGTGCCAGCAGCACTGGCGGGCCGGGGATAGCCAGAAACATTCAGTACTTC. Encoded protein: CASSTGGPGIARNIQYF. The J gene is TRBJ2-4, the V gene TRBV5-6; D is possibly TRBD2 (5 bases). Germline CDR1 and CDR2: SGHDT and YYEEEE. This CDR3 region has 17 residues. The whole variable domain, remainder taken from reference TRBV5-6 and TRBJ2-4, is DAGVTQSPTHLIKTRGQQVTLRCSPKSGHDTVSWYQQALGQGPQFIFQYYEEEERQRGNFPDRFSGHQFPNYSSELNVNALLLGDSALYLCASSTGGPGIARNIQYFGAGTRLSVL.